The next 5 T cell receptor beta chains were all read from a single sample in a study of radiation and T cells in renal cell carcinoma. Regarding time point: blood 2 weeks post-SBRT. Treatment defined: 15 Gy SBRT to primary tumor, nephrectomy 4 weeks later. Using immunoSEQ multiplex PCR, the repertoire was profiled, and TCRdb retains in-frame clones only, with some absent. This table holds 150,000 to 180,000 clones, over 80% found once. This sample comprised blood, obtained from a patient whose treatment included radiotherapy and nephrectomy. These receptors all stem from a woman aged 50 to 60 with renal cell carcinoma.

This sequence joins TRBV5-4 and TRBJ2-2; possible D gene TRBD1, 5 bases. Germline CDR1 is SGHNT and CDR2 is YYREEE (reference sequence). This CDR3 spans 15 amino acids. The ends were cut back, 1 base at V and 2 bases at J, with 9 bases in the middle. The CDR3 region has the DNA TGTGCCAGCAGCTTGCCTACAGGCAACACCGGGGAGCTGTTTTTT. This gives the protein CASSLPTGNTGELFF.

The chain couples TRBV19 to TRBJ1-1; D is possibly TRBD1 (6 bases). V was shortened by 5 bases and J by 1 base, with 11 bases between the two germline ends. The CDR3 spans 14 residues. The V gene's germline CDR1 is LNHDA and CDR2 SQIVND (reference sequence). This chain's CDR3 is CASSPRTENTEAFF. In nucleotides, the CDR3 is TGTGCCAGTAGTCCGAGGACAGAGAACACTGAAGCTTTCTTT.

The chain is built from TRBV2 and TRBJ1-2, with 8 positions matching TRBD1. The CDR3 loop spans 13 amino acids. V shed 4 bases, J shed 5 bases, and the junction held 3 bases outside the gene matches. Germline values: CDR1 SNHLY, CDR2 FYNNEI. The CDR3 region has the DNA TGTGCCAGCAGTGTTACAGGGGGGTATGGCTACACCTTC. It encodes CASSVTGGYGYTF.

The chain links TRBV7-2 to TRBJ1-1; TRBD1 matches 11 bases. J was trimmed by 10 bases and V by 4 bases; bases with no gene match: 5. CDR3 length: 13 amino acids. Germline-derived CDR1 and CDR2 are SGHTA and FQGNSA. The CDR3 region has the DNA TGTGCCAGCAGCTCCCTTGGGACAGGGGGAGCTTTCTTT. This sequence encodes CASSSLGTGGAFF.

This clone has just one count. This chain links TRBV18 with TRBJ2-6; D possibly corresponds to TRBD1 (5 bases). V lost 2 bases to trimming and J lost 4 bases, with 6 bases between them. There are 14 residues in the CDR3. Germline V gene sequence: CDR1 KGHSH, CDR2 LQKENI. CDR3 region: CASSPGAGANVLTF. The DNA for the CDR3 is TGTGCCAGCTCACCAGGGGCCGGGGCCAACGTCCTGACTTTC.